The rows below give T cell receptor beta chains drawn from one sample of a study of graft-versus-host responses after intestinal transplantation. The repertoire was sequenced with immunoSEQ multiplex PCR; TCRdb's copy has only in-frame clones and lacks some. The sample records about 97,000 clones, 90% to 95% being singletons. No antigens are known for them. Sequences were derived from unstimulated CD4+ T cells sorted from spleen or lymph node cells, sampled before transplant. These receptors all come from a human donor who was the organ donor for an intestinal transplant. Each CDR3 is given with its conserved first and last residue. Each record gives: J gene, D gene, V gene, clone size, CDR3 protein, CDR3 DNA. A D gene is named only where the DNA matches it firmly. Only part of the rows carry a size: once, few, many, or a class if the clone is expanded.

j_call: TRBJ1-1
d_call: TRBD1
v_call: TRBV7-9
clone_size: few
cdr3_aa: CASSRPGTENTEAFF
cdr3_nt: TGTGCCAGCAGTAGACCCGGGACAGAGAACACTGAAGCTTTCTTT

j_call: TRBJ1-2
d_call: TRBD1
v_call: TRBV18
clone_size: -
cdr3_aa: CASSPTMATGSYYGYTF
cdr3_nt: TGTGCCAGCTCACCTACGATGGCGACAGGGTCATACTATGGCTACACCTTC

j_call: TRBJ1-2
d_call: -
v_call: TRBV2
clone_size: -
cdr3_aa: CASSQGLRDYGYTF
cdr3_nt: TGTGCCAGCAGCCAGGGACTTAGGGACTATGGCTACACCTTC

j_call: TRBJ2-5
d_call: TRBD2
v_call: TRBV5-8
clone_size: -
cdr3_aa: CASSSGLAGRWETQYF
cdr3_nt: TGTGCCAGCAGCTCAGGACTAGCGGGGCGGTGGGAGACCCAGTACTTC

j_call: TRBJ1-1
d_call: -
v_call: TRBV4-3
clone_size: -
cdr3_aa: CASSQTPRPNTEAFF
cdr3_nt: TGCGCCAGCAGCCAAACCCCCAGGCCGAACACTGAAGCTTTCTTT

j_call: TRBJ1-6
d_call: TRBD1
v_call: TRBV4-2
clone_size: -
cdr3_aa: CASSQVRGTGPSPLHF
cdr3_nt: TGTGCCAGCAGCCAAGTTCGGGGGACAGGGCCCTCACCCCTCCACTTT

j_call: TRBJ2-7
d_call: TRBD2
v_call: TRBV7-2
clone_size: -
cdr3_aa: CAAAWGTSGSLYEQYF
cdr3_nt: TGTGCCGCCGCTTGGGGGACTAGCGGGAGCCTATACGAGCAGTACTTC

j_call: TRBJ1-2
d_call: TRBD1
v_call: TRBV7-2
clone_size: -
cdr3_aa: CASSPGQANYGYTF
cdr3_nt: TGTGCCAGCAGCCCCGGACAGGCTAACTATGGCTACACCTTC

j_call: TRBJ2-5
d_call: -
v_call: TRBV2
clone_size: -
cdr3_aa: CASSELGRETQYF
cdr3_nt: TGTGCCAGCAGTGAACTAGGGAGGGAGACCCAGTACTTC

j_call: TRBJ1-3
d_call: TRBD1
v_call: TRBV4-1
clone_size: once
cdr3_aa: CASNQDIRQGSGNTIYF
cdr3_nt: TGCGCCAGCAACCAAGATATACGACAGGGAAGTGGAAACACCATATATTTT

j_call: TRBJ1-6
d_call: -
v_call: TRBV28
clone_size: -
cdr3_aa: CASRADRSSYNSPLHF
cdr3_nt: TGTGCCAGCAGAGCTGACCGGAGCTCCTATAATTCACCCCTCCACTTT

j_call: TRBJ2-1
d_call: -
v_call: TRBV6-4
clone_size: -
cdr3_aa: CASSVEGWGYNEQFF
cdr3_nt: TGTGCCAGCAGTGTTGAGGGCTGGGGATACAATGAGCAGTTCTTC

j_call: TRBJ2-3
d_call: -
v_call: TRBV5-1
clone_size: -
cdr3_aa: CASSLSGRSTDTQYF
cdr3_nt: TGCGCCAGCAGCTTGAGCGGGCGCAGCACAGATACGCAGTATTTT

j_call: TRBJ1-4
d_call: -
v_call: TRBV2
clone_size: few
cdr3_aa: CASKPGALANEKLFF
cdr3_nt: TGTGCCAGCAAGCCAGGGGCGTTAGCTAATGAAAAACTGTTTTTT

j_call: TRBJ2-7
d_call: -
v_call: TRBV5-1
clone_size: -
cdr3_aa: CASSLAQGYDYEQYF
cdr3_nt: TGCGCCAGCAGCTTGGCCCAGGGTTATGACTACGAGCAGTACTTC

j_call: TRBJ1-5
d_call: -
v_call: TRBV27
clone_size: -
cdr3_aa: CASSPLPQWPQHF
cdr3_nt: TGTGCCAGCAGTCCCCTACCCCAATGGCCCCAGCATTTT

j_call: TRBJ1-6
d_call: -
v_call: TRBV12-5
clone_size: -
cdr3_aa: CASGTGNSPLHF
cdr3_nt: TGTGCTAGTGGCACAGGGAACTCACCCCTCCACTTT

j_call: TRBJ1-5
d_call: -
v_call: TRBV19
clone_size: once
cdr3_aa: CASSISGLDSNQPQHF
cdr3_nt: TGTGCCAGTAGTATCTCGGGATTAGATAGCAATCAGCCCCAGCATTTT

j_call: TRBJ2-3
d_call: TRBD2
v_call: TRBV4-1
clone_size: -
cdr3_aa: CASSQDLGGVTDTQYF
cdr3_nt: TGCGCCAGCAGCCAAGACCTGGGGGGGGTAACAGATACGCAGTATTTT

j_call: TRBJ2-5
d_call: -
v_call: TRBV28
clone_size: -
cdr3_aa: CASSSSYQETQYF
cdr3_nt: TGTGCCAGCAGTTCTAGCTACCAAGAGACCCAGTACTTC

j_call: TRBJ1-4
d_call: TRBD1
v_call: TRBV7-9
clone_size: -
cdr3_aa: CASSLLQGTGVTTNEKLFF
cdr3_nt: TGTGCCAGCAGCTTACTGCAAGGGACAGGTGTTACAACTAATGAAAAACTGTTTTTT

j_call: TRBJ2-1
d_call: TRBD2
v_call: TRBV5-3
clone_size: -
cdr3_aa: CARSLSASGGNNEQFF
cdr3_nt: TGTGCCAGAAGCTTGTCGGCTAGCGGGGGTAACAATGAGCAGTTCTTC

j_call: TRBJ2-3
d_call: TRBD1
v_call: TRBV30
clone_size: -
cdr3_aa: CAWRSRDRVTDTQYF
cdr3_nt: TGTGCCTGGAGGTCTAGGGACAGGGTAACAGATACGCAGTATTTT

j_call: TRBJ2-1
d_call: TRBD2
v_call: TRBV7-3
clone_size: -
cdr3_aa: CASSLASGGSSPIF
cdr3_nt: TGTGCCAGCAGCTTAGCTAGCGGGGGATCCTCCCCCATCTTC

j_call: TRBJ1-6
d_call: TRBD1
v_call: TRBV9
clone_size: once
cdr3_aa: CASSVGPRTGENSPLHF
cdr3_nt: TGTGCCAGCAGCGTAGGCCCTCGGACAGGGGAAAATTCACCCCTCCACTTT

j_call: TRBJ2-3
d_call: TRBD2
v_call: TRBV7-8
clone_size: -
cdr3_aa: CASSFLAGGPLTDTQYF
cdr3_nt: TGTGCCAGCAGCTTTCTAGCGGGGGGGCCTCTGACAGATACGCAGTATTTT

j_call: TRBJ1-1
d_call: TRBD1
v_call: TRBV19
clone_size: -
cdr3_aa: CASSPFKNRGVAVLTEAFF
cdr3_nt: TGTGCCAGTAGCCCGTTTAAAAACAGGGGAGTAGCCGTGTTGACTGAAGCTTTCTTT

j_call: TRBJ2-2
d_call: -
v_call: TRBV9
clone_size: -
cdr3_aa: CASSVLGRTNTGELFF
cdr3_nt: TGTGCCAGCAGCGTACTGGGGCGCACGAACACCGGGGAGCTGTTTTTT

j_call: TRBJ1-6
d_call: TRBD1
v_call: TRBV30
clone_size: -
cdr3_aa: CAWSGGQRSSPLHF
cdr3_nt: TGTGCCTGGAGTGGGGGACAGCGATCGTCACCCCTCCACTTT

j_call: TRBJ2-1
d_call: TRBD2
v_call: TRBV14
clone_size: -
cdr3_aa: CASRGGRRNEQFF
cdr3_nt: TGTGCGTCGCGGGGGGGCAGAAGGAATGAGCAGTTCTTC

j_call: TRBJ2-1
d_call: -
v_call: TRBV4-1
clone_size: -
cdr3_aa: CASSHRTTGQKYNEQFF
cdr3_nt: TGCGCCAGCAGCCACAGGACTACGGGGCAAAAATACAATGAGCAGTTCTTC

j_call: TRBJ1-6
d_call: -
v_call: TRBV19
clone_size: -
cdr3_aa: CATHQGSSYNSPLHF
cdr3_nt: TGTGCCACTCATCAGGGCAGCTCCTATAATTCACCCCTCCACTTT

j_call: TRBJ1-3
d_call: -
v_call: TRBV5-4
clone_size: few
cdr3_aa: CASSLAPGSGNTIYF
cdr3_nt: TGTGCCAGCAGCTTGGCCCCAGGCTCTGGAAACACCATATATTTT

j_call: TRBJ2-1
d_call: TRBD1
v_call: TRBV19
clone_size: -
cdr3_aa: CASIPPGQGYNEQFF
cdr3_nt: TGTGCCAGTATCCCACCGGGACAGGGTTACAATGAGCAGTTCTTC

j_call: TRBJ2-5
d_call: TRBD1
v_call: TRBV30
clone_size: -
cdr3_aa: CASQEGQGLKTQYF
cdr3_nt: TGTGCCTCACAAGAGGGACAGGGGCTTAAGACCCAGTACTTC

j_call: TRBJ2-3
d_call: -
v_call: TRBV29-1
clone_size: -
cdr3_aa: CSVEGGRTDTQYF
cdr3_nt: TGCAGCGTTGAAGGGGGCCGGACAGATACGCAGTATTTT

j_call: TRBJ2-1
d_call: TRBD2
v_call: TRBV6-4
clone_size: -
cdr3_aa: CASSVDGGARGNEQFF
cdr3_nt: TGTGCCAGCAGTGTTGACGGGGGGGCAAGAGGAAATGAGCAGTTCTTC

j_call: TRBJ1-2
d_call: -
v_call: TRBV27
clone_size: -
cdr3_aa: CASRTGFGYTF
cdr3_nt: TGTGCCAGCAGGACAGGATTTGGCTACACCTTC

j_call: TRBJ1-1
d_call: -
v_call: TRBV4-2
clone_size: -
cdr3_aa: CASSRRGRGEMDEAFF
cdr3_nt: TGTGCCAGCAGCCGAAGAGGTCGTGGGGAGATGGATGAAGCTTTCTTT

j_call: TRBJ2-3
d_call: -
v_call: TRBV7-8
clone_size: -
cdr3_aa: CASSTKPVRQTTDTQYF
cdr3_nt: TGTGCCAGCAGCACTAAGCCGGTGCGCCAGACCACAGATACGCAGTATTTT

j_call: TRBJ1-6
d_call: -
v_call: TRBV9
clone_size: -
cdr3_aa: CASSVGGDEAVSPLHF
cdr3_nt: TGTGCCAGCAGCGTAGGGGGGGATGAGGCAGTCTCACCCCTCCACTTT

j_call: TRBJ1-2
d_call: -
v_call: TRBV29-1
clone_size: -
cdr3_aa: CSVARAIGGYTF
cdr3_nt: TGCAGCGTGGCGAGGGCCATCGGGGGCTACACCTTC

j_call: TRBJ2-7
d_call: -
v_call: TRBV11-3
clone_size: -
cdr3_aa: CASSLKLSRAEQYF
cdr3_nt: TGTGCCAGCAGCTTAAAGCTATCCAGGGCCGAGCAGTACTTC

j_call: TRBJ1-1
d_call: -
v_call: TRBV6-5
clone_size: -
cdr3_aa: CASSYAGGDTEAFF
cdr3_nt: TGTGCCAGCAGTTACGCGGGGGGGGACACTGAAGCTTTCTTT

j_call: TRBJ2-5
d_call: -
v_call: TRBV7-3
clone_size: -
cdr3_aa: CASSQQGFGAETQYF
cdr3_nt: TGTGCCAGCAGCCAACAGGGTTTCGGGGCAGAGACCCAGTACTTC

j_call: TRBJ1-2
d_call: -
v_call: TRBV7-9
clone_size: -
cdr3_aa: CASSLAPAGAAFGYTF
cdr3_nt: TGTGCCAGCAGCTTAGCGCCTGCAGGGGCCGCTTTCGGCTACACCTTC

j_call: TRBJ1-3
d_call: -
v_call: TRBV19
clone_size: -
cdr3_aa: CASSEIGVSGNTIYF
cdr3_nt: TGTGCCAGTAGTGAAATAGGAGTCTCTGGAAACACCATATATTTT

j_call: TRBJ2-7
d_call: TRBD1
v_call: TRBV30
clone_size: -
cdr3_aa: CAWESYPPRVGQSYEQYF
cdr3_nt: TGTGCCTGGGAGTCGTACCCCCCCCGCGTGGGACAGTCCTACGAGCAGTACTTC

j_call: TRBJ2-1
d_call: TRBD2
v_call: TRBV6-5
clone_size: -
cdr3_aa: CAIWGRGAYNEQFF
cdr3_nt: TGTGCCATCTGGGGGCGGGGGGCCTACAATGAGCAGTTCTTC

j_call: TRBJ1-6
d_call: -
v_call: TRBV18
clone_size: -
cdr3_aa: CASSPGESSYNSPLHF
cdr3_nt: TGTGCCAGCTCACCAGGAGAGAGCTCCTATAATTCACCCCTCCACTTT

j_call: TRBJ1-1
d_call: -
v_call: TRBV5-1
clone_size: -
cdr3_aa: CASSLSGDPSEAFF
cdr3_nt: TGCGCCAGCAGCTTGTCGGGGGATCCTTCTGAAGCTTTCTTT

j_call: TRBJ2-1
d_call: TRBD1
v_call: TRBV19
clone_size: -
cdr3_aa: CASSIKQGVSYNEQFF
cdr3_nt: TGTGCCAGTAGTATCAAACAGGGGGTGTCCTACAATGAGCAGTTCTTC

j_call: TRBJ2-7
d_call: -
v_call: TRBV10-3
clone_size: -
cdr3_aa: CAITEFGYEQYF
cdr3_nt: TGTGCCATCACTGAATTCGGCTACGAGCAGTACTTC